A selection of T cell receptor beta chains follows, all from one sample in a study of T cells in Graves' hyperthyroidism and ophthalmopathy. One entry per CDR3 protein results from TCRdb running MiXCR on the multiplex PCR reads. Seen here are roughly 240,000 distinct CDR3 sequences, approximately 24% observed once, and the top ten hold about a third. Sequencing input: blood. All receptors derive from a woman aged 40 to 55 with Graves' ophthalmopathy. The CDR3 runs from the conserved cysteine through the conserved F or W. A D gene is named only where the DNA matches it firmly. A row's size may be missing; if present it is once, few, many or a size class.

V	D	J	size	DNA	CDR3
TRBV18	TRBD1	TRBJ2-5	many	TGTGCCAGCTCACCAAAGACAGGGGGCGCGGAGACCCAGTACTTC	CASSPKTGGAETQYF
TRBV28	-	TRBJ2-2	many	TGTGCCAGCAGTTTATCCGGGGAAACCGGGGAGCTGTTTTTT	CASSLSGETGELFF
TRBV6-2/TRBV6-3	TRBD2	TRBJ2-5	-	TGTGCCAGCAGTTACTCCAGGACTAGCGGGAACCAAGAGACCCAGTACTTC	CASSYSRTSGNQETQYF
TRBV12-3/TRBV12-4	-	TRBJ1-2	few	TGTGCCAGCAGTTTTTTGGGAAGTGATGGCTACACCTTC	CASSFLGSDGYTF
TRBV7-9	TRBD2	TRBJ2-1	many	TGTGCCAGCAGCCCCCCCCTGACTAGCGGGAGGGAGCAGTTCTTC	CASSPPLTSGREQFF
TRBV4-2	-	TRBJ1-5	many	TGTGCCAGCAGCCAGGGAGGCACGGGTCGGCAGCCCCAGCATTTT	CASSQGGTGRQPQHF
TRBV27	TRBD2	TRBJ2-7	many	TGTGCCAGCAGACACATAGCGGGATCTTCCTACGAGCAGTACTTC	CASRHIAGSSYEQYF
TRBV27	TRBD1	TRBJ2-1	many	TGTGCCAGCAGTTGGACAGGGGCCAATGAGCAGTTCTTC	CASSWTGANEQFF
TRBV4-1	TRBD2	TRBJ2-7	-	TGCGCCAGCAGCCAAGGGGCGGGAGCCTACGAGCAGTACTTC	CASSQGAGAYEQYF
TRBV5-1	TRBD1	TRBJ1-1	many	TGCGCCAGCAGTTCGACAGGGACCACTGAAGCTTTCTTT	CASSSTGTTEAFF
TRBV6-1	-	TRBJ1-3	-	TGTGCCACCTCCTTCGGGGGAGACGGAAACACCATATATTTT	CATSFGGDGNTIYF
TRBV19	-	TRBJ1-2	many	TGTGCCAGTAGTATGTTTCAGGGCGCGGTTCCAGGCTACACCTTC	CASSMFQGAVPGYTF
TRBV20-1	TRBD1	TRBJ1-5	many	TGCAGTGCTCCGGAGAGGACAGGGGGTAGCAATCAGCCCCAGCATTTT	CSAPERTGGSNQPQHF
TRBV15	-	TRBJ1-3	many	TGTGCCACTAGGGAGCAGGGGAGGAACACCATATATTTT	CATREQGRNTIYF
TRBV10-3	TRBD1	TRBJ2-5	many	TGTGCCATCAGTGGACAGGGTAGAGAGACCCAGTACTTC	CAISGQGRETQYF
TRBV30	-	TRBJ2-2	few	TGTGCCTGGAGTGAGCTGGGACTTAACACCGGGGAGCTGTTTTTT	CAWSELGLNTGELFF
TRBV12-3/TRBV12-4	-	TRBJ2-7	few	TGTGCCAGCAGCCCCGGTGGGGGCCTTGGGTACGAGCAGTACTTC	CASSPGGGLGYEQYF
TRBV12-3/TRBV12-4	-	TRBJ2-1	many	TGTGCCAGCACCGCAGGGGGGTCCTACAATGAGCAGTTCTTC	CASTAGGSYNEQFF
TRBV27	TRBD1	TRBJ2-7	many	TGTGCCAGCAGTCAGACAGGGGGCTCCTACGAGCAGTACTTC	CASSQTGGSYEQYF
TRBV20-1	-	TRBJ2-7	many	TGCAGTGCCCCTAACCCACAGGGCTACGAGCAGTACTTC	CSAPNPQGYEQYF
TRBV12-3/TRBV12-4	-	TRBJ1-5	many	TGTGCCAGCAGTTTAGCGCGGGGGGTGCAGCCCCAGCATTTT	CASSLARGVQPQHF
TRBV5-5	-	TRBJ2-2	many	TGTGCCAGCAGGCTTAGCGAGAACACCGGGGAGCTGTTTTTT	CASRLSENTGELFF
TRBV20-1	-	TRBJ2-2	many	TGCAGTGCTAGAATTCCAACCACCGGGGAGCTGTTTTTT	CSARIPTTGELFF
TRBV5-1	-	TRBJ1-2	-	TGCGCCAGCAGCTTGGCTCTGGGAGAGGATGGCTACACCTTC	CASSLALGEDGYTF
TRBV3-1	-	TRBJ1-5	-	TGTGCCAGCAGCCCTGATAGGGGGAGCGGACAGCCCCAGCATTTT	CASSPDRGSGQPQHF
TRBV10-2	-	TRBJ2-5	many	TGCGCCAGCAGTGAACACGTACAAGAGACCCAGTACTTC	CASSEHVQETQYF
TRBV28	-	TRBJ2-5	-	TGTGCCAGCAGTTTTTGGGGCAGGGCCGACGAGACCCAGTACTTC	CASSFWGRADETQYF
TRBV3-1	-	TRBJ2-2	many	TGTGCCAGCAGCCTTACAGGGTACGGAACCGGGGAGCTGTTTTTT	CASSLTGYGTGELFF
TRBV12-3/TRBV12-4	-	TRBJ1-2	many	TGTGCCAGCAAGGGGGGTCTTGGCGGCTACACCTTC	CASKGGLGGYTF
TRBV6-5	-	TRBJ2-7	many	TGTGCCAGCAGTTTTAGTAGTACCTACGAGCAGTACTTC	CASSFSSTYEQYF
TRBV19	TRBD1	TRBJ2-5	many	TGTGCCAGTAGTATGACAGGGGGCGCAGAGACCCAGTACTTC	CASSMTGGAETQYF
TRBV4-1	-	TRBJ2-7	many	TGCGCCAGCAGCCAAGTGACGGTCCCTTCCTACGAGCAGTACTTC	CASSQVTVPSYEQYF
TRBV15	TRBD2	TRBJ2-5	few	TGTGCCACCAGCACGCGAGATGTCGCTAGCGGGGACCAAGAGACCCAGTACTTC	CATSTRDVASGDQETQYF
TRBV4-1	TRBD1	TRBJ2-7	many	TGCGCCAGCAGCTTGGGACAGGGATGGGAGCAGTACTTC	CASSLGQGWEQYF
TRBV6-2/TRBV6-3	-	TRBJ2-7	-	TGTGCCAGCAGTCAACCGGGGACAGAGCAGTACTTC	CASSQPGTEQYF
TRBV7-9	-	TRBJ1-2	few	TGTGCCAGCAGCGCCGCCGGACGCCAGTTGGACGGCTACACCTTC	CASSAAGRQLDGYTF
TRBV7-2	TRBD2	TRBJ2-7	many	TGTGCCAGCAGTAATAGCGGGAAGGGGGTCAACGAGCAGTACTTC	CASSNSGKGVNEQYF
TRBV28	-	TRBJ1-5	many	TGTGCCAGCAGTTTATGGGGCGGCTCCGACAATCAGCCCCAGCATTTT	CASSLWGGSDNQPQHF
TRBV12-3/TRBV12-4	TRBD1	TRBJ1-5	-	TGTGCCAGCAGTTCGGGACAGACTTTCTTGCCCCAGCATTTT	CASSSGQTFLPQHF
TRBV6-2/TRBV6-3	-	TRBJ2-7	-	TGTGCCAGCAGTTCCTCTCGAGTCCAGCCCAACTACGAGCAGTACTTC	CASSSSRVQPNYEQYF
TRBV19	-	TRBJ2-5	once	TGTGCCAGTAGTGCCTTACAGGGGGGGCAAGAGACCCAGTACTTC	CASSALQGGQETQYF
TRBV27	TRBD1	TRBJ2-4	many	TGTGCCAGCAGTTCTCGACAGGGTGGGGTCAAAAACATTCAGTACTTC	CASSSRQGGVKNIQYF
TRBV5-1	TRBD1	TRBJ2-5	many	TGCGCCAGCAGCTTCTCGGACAGGGTAGAGACCCAGTACTTC	CASSFSDRVETQYF
TRBV12-3/TRBV12-4	-	TRBJ1-3	-	TGTGCCAGCAGCCCTTTGGGGAATTCGCCATATTTT	CASSPLGNSPYF